The rows below give T cell receptor beta chains drawn from one sample of a study of T-cell memory formation after mild COVID-19. TCRdb ran MiXCR on the 5' RACE reads and lists one entry per CDR3 protein. The sample has around 410,000 distinct CDR3 sequences; more than 20% are singletons. Sequencing was carried out using PBMCs or a T cell subset sorted from them (not recorded which). These receptors were taken from an adult woman who had mild COVID-19 (a few samples of this study predate the infection). Cell type and time point are not known. The CDR3 runs from the conserved cysteine through the conserved F or W. A D gene is named only where the DNA matches it firmly. The size of a clone is reported for some rows only, either as once, few or many, or as a class for expanded clones.

D | J | size | V | CDR3 | DNA
TRBD1 | TRBJ2-7 | few | TRBV4-3 | CASSQGQGASYEQYF | TGCGCCAGCAGCCAAGGACAGGGGGCGAGCTACGAGCAGTACTTC
TRBD1 | TRBJ2-7 | few | TRBV28 | CASSSGQGVSSYEQYF | TGTGCCAGCAGTTCAGGACAGGGGGTTAGCTCCTACGAGCAGTACTTC
- | TRBJ2-1 | - | TRBV18 | CASSPGDGTRNEQFF | TGTGCCAGCTCACCAGGCGACGGGACACGAAATGAGCAGTTCTTC
TRBD1 | TRBJ2-5 | - | TRBV5-1 | CASSFLPGRTGTDLQETQYF | TGCGCCAGCAGCTTTCTGCCCGGTAGGACAGGGACAGACCTCCAAGAGACCCAGTACTTC
- | TRBJ2-7 | many | TRBV7-6 | CASSFEDGSEQYF | TGTGCCAGCAGCTTCGAAGACGGATCCGAGCAGTACTTC
- | TRBJ1-1 | few | TRBV6-5 | CASSPDRGQNTEAFF | TGTGCCAGCAGCCCCGACCGGGGCCAGAACACTGAAGCTTTCTTT
- | TRBJ1-1 | few | TRBV12-3/TRBV12-4 | CASSLKAVAFF | TGTGCCAGCAGTTTAAAGGCGGTAGCTTTCTTT
- | TRBJ2-1 | few | TRBV21-1 | CASSKGAGGSPYNEQFF | TGTGCCAGCAGCAAAGGAGCGGGAGGGTCTCCCTACAATGAGCAGTTCTTC
- | TRBJ2-1 | - | TRBV7-3 | CASSQDYGTVNEQFF | TGTGCCAGCAGCCAGGACTACGGAACGGTCAATGAGCAGTTCTTC
TRBD2 | TRBJ2-5 | few | TRBV6-6 | CASSLRLAGERETQYF | TGTGCCAGCAGTTTAAGACTAGCGGGAGAGAGAGAGACCCAGTACTTC
TRBD1 | TRBJ2-7 | few | TRBV20-1 | CSARVQGDEEQYF | TGCAGTGCTAGAGTACAGGGGGACGAGGAGCAGTACTTC
- | TRBJ2-3 | few | TRBV19 | CASSARDTDTQYF | TGTGCCAGTAGTGCCCGGGACACAGATACGCAGTATTTT
TRBD1 | TRBJ2-1 | - | TRBV7-7 | CASSFGQGRGNEQFF | TGTGCTAGCAGTTTTGGACAGGGCAGGGGCAATGAGCAGTTCTTC
- | TRBJ1-6 | - | TRBV30 | CAWKEGMVAPLHF | TGTGCCTGGAAGGAGGGGATGGTGGCACCCCTCCACTTT
TRBD2 | TRBJ2-3 | few | TRBV24-1 | CATSTQGLAGDTQYF | TGTGCCACCTCCACCCAGGGCCTAGCGGGAGATACGCAGTATTTT
- | TRBJ1-6 | - | TRBV12-3/TRBV12-4 | CASSFAGSPLHF | TGTGCCAGCAGTTTTGCCGGTTCACCCCTCCACTTT
- | TRBJ1-5 | - | TRBV4-1 | CASSQVRLYQPQHF | TGCGCCAGCAGCCAAGTGAGACTATATCAGCCCCAGCATTTT
- | TRBJ2-1 | many | TRBV5-1 | CASRLEAAIRGDPRDEQFF | TGCGCCAGCAGATTGGAGGCGGCTATCCGCGGGGACCCGCGTGATGAGCAGTTCTTC
- | TRBJ2-3 | - | TRBV30 | CAWSVSRGDWSSVPQYF | TGTGCCTGGAGTGTAAGCAGAGGGGACTGGTCCTCCGTGCCGCAGTATTTT
TRBD1 | TRBJ2-7 | once | TRBV24-1 | CATSDSGTADEQYF | TGTGCCACCAGTGATTCAGGGACAGCCGACGAGCAGTACTTC
- | TRBJ2-5 | few | TRBV29-1 | CSVDRDGGETQYF | TGCAGCGTTGACAGGGATGGAGGAGAGACCCAGTACTTC